The 23 T cell receptor beta chains below come from one sample, sequenced in a study of blood T cells in healthy people across ages. With a J-beta primer mix and a sample-barcoded 5' primer, a second PCR ran about 7 to 11 cycles. From the 5' RACE reads, TCRdb called clonotypes with MiXCR, one entry per CDR3 protein. The sample records 650,000 to 700,000 distinct CDR3 sequences, less than 40% being singletons. The specimen sequenced was blood. The receptors here all came from an elderly woman in good health.

This clonotype was seen only a few times. J is TRBJ1-5 and V is TRBV6-1; TRBD1 matches 7 bases. Losses at the gene ends were 5 bases for V and 5 bases for J; bases not matched to a gene: 18. CDR1 is MNHNS, CDR2 SASEGT, per germline. The CDR3 extends over 18 amino acids. The chain's CDR3 is CASSPLNTGTVRDQPQHF. The CDR3 region has the DNA TGTGCCAGCAGTCCGCTGAACACAGGGACAGTTCGGGATCAGCCCCAGCATTTT.

Many counts were recorded for this clonotype. V usage is TRBV27 and J usage is TRBJ2-1; D uncertain. There are 15 residues in the CDR3. Trimming removed 6 bases from V and 7 bases from J, with 19 bases in between. CDR1 is MNHEY and CDR2 is SMNVEV in the germline V gene (reference sequence). CDR3 DNA sequence: TGTGCCAGCAGAGGGTTTGCAACCCTGGGGAATGAGCAGTTCTTC. Translation: CASRGFATLGNEQFF.

This clonotype was seen more than once but under ten times. This chain joins TRBV20-1 and TRBJ2-7, with 7 bases identical to TRBD2. CDR3 length: 15 residues. Germline V gene data show CDR1 as DFQATT and CDR2 as SNEGSKA (reference sequence). Unmatched junction bases numbered 18, after V lost 6 bases and J lost 7 bases. The CDR3 nucleotides read TGCAGTGCGAAGGGTGAGACTAGCAAGTTCTATGAGCAGTACTTC. Amino acid sequence: CSAKGETSKFYEQYF.

This clonotype turned up a few times. This sequence may be a read error, since a much larger clone differs from it by one base. This chain links TRBV20-1 with TRBJ2-1, with D possibly matching TRBD1 (5 bases). Looked up from germline, CDR1 is DFQATT and CDR2 is SNEGSKA (reference sequence). The CDR3 extends over 11 amino acids. Written as DNA, the CDR3 is TGCAGGGAACAGGTCTACAATGAGCAGTTCTTC. It specifies CREQVYNEQFF.

As for this clonotype: A single base separates this from a much larger clone, so it may be a read error. Here the CDR3 DNA reads TGTGCCAGCAGCTTATTGGGGGGGGGCTACAATGAGCAGTACTTC. This sequence encodes CASSLLGGGYNEQYF. This chain connects TRBV7-9 to TRBJ2-5; maybe TRBD2 (7 bases). Germline loops: CDR1 SEHNR, CDR2 FQNEAQ (reference sequence). The germline V and J ends were trimmed by 2 bases and 11 bases, with 21 bases remaining between them. The CDR3 is 15 amino acids.

This clonotype was detected ten times or more. This sequence joins TRBV10-3 and TRBJ2-7; D might be TRBD1 (5 bases). This CDR3 spans 15 amino acids. Deletions cut 3 bases from V and 0 bases from J, with 12 bases between. Germline V gene sequence: CDR1 ENHRY, CDR2 SYGVKD. CDR3: CAISEGYRSSYEQYF. The CDR3 bases are TGTGCCATCAGTGAAGGGTACAGGAGCTCCTACGAGCAGTACTTC.

V gene TRBV7-8 combines with J gene TRBJ1-1; TRBD1 might be the D (5 bases). Trimming cost V 4 bases and J 4 bases, with 16 bases left between them. This CDR3 comprises 15 residues. Looked up from germline, CDR1 is SGHVS and CDR2 is FQNEAQ. The CDR3 DNA reads TGTGCCAGCAGCTACTCAGGGACGAGTGGCACTGAAGCTTTCTTT. It translates to CASSYSGTSGTEAFF.

The V gene is TRBV5-4, the J gene TRBJ2-5, with 10 bases fitting TRBD1. This CDR3 has 15 amino acids. Germline CDR1 SGHNT, CDR2 YYREEE (reference sequence). V was clipped by 4 bases and J by 2 bases; unmatched bases: 5. The CDR3: CASSAPGQGQETQYF. CDR3 DNA: TGTGCCAGCAGCGCTCCGGGACAGGGGCAAGAGACCCAGTACTTC. Full variable domain (outside the CDR3, taken from reference TRBV5-4 and TRBJ2-5): ETGVTQSPTHLIKTRGQQVTLRCSSQSGHNTVSWYQQALGQGPQFIFQYYREEENGRGNFPPRFSGLQFPNYSSELNVNALELDDSALYLCASSAPGQGQETQYFGPGTRLLVL.

Comments on this clonotype: This may come from a read error, since a much larger clone is one base off. This chain joins TRBV7-2 and TRBJ2-1; maybe TRBD2 (6 bases). Trimming left V 5 bases short and J 1 base short, with 15 bases between. CDR3 length: 16 residues. Germline V gene sequence: CDR1 SGHTA, CDR2 FQGNSA. The CDR3 DNA reads TGTGCCAGCAGCCGCAAACGAGCGGGTTCCTACAATGAGCAGTTCTTC. Amino acids: CASSRKRAGSYNEQFF.

This clonotype was observed a handful of times. This may come from a read error, since a much larger clone is one base off. The rearrangement links TRBV25-1 to TRBJ2-5; no clear D gene. CDR1 and CDR2 from the germline V gene are MGHDK and SYGVNS. The CDR3 runs to 13 residues. The CDR3 DNA reads TGTGCCAGCAGGGAATGGATGGGAGAGACCCAGTACTTC. Residues: CASREWMGETQYF.

V is TRBV28 and J is TRBJ1-5; maybe TRBD1 (6 bases). This CDR3 has 16 residues. The V end was cut by 5 bases, the J end by 7 bases, with 21 bases between. From germline, CDR1 is MDHEN and CDR2 SYDVKM. CDR3 sequence (DNA): TGTGCCAGCAGTCCCTGGGGGGGGCAACGGGGACAGCCCCAGCATTTT. Protein: CASSPWGGQRGQPQHF.

This clonotype was detected a few times. The chain joins TRBV3-1 to TRBJ2-4; tentative D call: TRBD2 (6 bases). This CDR3 region has 15 residues. V dropped 6 bases and J dropped 6 bases, with 18 bases sitting between them. CDR1 LGHDT and CDR2 YNNKEL come from the germline V gene (reference sequence). This CDR3 reads CASSPGLGGGNIQYF. CDR3 DNA sequence: TGTGCCAGCAGTCCGGGGCTGGGAGGTGGAAACATTCAGTACTTC.

The sample holds a few counts of this clonotype. The chain joins TRBV9 to TRBJ1-1; D unresolved. Trimming took 0 bases from V and 4 from J, leaving 13 bases between them. The CDR3 runs to 15 residues. The germline V gene has CDR1 SGDLS and CDR2 YYNGEE. The DNA of the CDR3 is TGTGCCAGCAGCGTAGAATATTTTAGCGGCACTGAAGCTTTCTTT. Its protein is CASSVEYFSGTEAFF.

The V and J genes are TRBV28 and TRBJ2-1; 9 bases map to TRBD2. V trimming: 3 bases; J trimming: 6 bases; junction bases outside the gene matches: 9. From germline, CDR1 is MDHEN and CDR2 SYDVKM. CDR3 length: 16 residues. In DNA, the CDR3 is TGTGCCAGCAGTTTCGCGTTGGCGACTAGCGGCAATGAGCAGTTCTTC. This sequence encodes CASSFALATSGNEQFF.

Turning to this clonotype: The junction does not match germline at one end; this may be a read error. The chain couples TRBV7-3 to TRBJ1-1; a possible D gene is TRBD1 (5 bases). This CDR3 has 13 amino acids. From germline, CDR1 is SGHTA and CDR2 FQGTGA. DNA of the CDR3: TGTGCCAGCGGCTTAAGCAGGGTCACTGAAGCTTTCTTT. This encodes CASGLSRVTEAFF.

This clonotype was counted many times. The chain recombines TRBV7-2 with TRBJ2-4; 12 bases line up with TRBD2. The ends lost 0 bases at V and 1 base at J; junction bases unmatched: 10. The CDR3 is 20 amino acids. CDR1 SGHTA and CDR2 FQGNSA come from the germline V gene. DNA for the CDR3: TGTGCCAGCAGCTTAGCGAGTCTAGCGGGGGGGCTCCCGGCCAAAAACATTCAGTACTTC. Amino acid sequence: CASSLASLAGGLPAKNIQYF.

The chain combines TRBV6-5 with TRBJ2-7; D is unresolved. Germline CDR1 is MNHEY and CDR2 is SVGAGI. Trimming pared 6 bases from V and 3 bases from J, leaving 12 bases between. The CDR3 extends over 13 amino acids. The DNA for the CDR3 is TGTGCCAGCAGAGCTTTTCCAGACTACGAGCAGTACTTC. Amino acid sequence: CASRAFPDYEQYF.

The chain carries TRBV2 and TRBJ2-5, with a possible D match to TRBD2 (6 bases). Germline lookup yields CDR1 SNHLY and CDR2 FYNNEI. This CDR3 region has 16 residues. V gave up 5 bases and J gave up 1 base, with 17 bases separating them. The CDR3 is CASSPTARGSQETQYF. The CDR3 nucleotides read TGTGCCAGCAGTCCGACAGCCCGGGGGTCCCAAGAGACCCAGTACTTC.

The sample holds many counts of this clonotype. The DNA for the CDR3 is TGTGCCAGCAGCTTAGGTTTTCAGGAGACCCAGTACTTC. Translating gives CASSLGFQETQYF. The chain uses TRBV7-6 and TRBJ2-5; no reliable D call. Trimming removed 1 base at V and 5 bases at J, with 8 bases between. This CDR3 is 13 amino acids long. Looked up from germline, CDR1 is SGHVS and CDR2 is FNYEAQ.

This clonotype has at least ten counts. The chain joins TRBV12-3 or TRBV12-4 to TRBJ2-2, with 7 bases matching TRBD2. Trimming removed 8 bases from V and 1 base from J; junction bases left unmatched: 4. This CDR3 is built from 14 residues. The CDR3 region is CASALAENTGELFF. DNA of the CDR3: TGTGCCAGCGCCCTAGCGGAGAACACCGGGGAGCTGTTTTTT.

This clonotype was counted only a few times. Possible read error: a much larger clone is one base away. V and J are TRBV6-5 and TRBJ2-7; 7 bases line up with TRBD2. The CDR3 covers 13 residues. V shed 6 bases and J 9 bases; nucleotides not matched to a gene: 11. Germline-derived CDR1 and CDR2 are MNHEY and SVGAGI. DNA of the CDR3: TGTGCCAGCAGCCCCTGGGGGGGGACCGGGCAGTACTTC. Translation: CASSPWGGTGQYF.

About this clonotype itself: At one end the junction does not follow the germline gene, possibly because of a read error. The V call is TRBV7-3, the J call TRBJ2-1, with a possible D match to TRBD1 (6 bases). The CDR3 has 18 amino acids. Germline CDR1 reads SGHTA; CDR2 reads FQGTGA. The DNA of the CDR3 is TGTGCCAGCCGCTTATCACCTCCTTCGGGACACCTTTACAATGAGCAGTTCTTC. Translating gives CASRLSPPSGHLYNEQFF.

Remarks on this clonotype: A much bigger clone sits one base away, suggesting this may be a read error. V usage is TRBV2 and J usage is TRBJ2-5, with D possibly TRBD1 on 6 matching bases. CDR1 is SNHLY and CDR2 is FYNNEI in the germline V gene. The V end was cut by 5 bases, the J end by 5 bases, with 18 bases between. The CDR3 is made up of 15 amino acids. CDR3 protein: CASSPTMDRCETQYF. DNA for the CDR3: TGTGCCAGCAGTCCTACCATGGACAGATGCGAGACCCAGTACTTC. Combining the CDR3 with reference TRBV2 and TRBJ2-5 gives the whole variable domain EPEVTQTPSHQVTQMGQEVILRCVPISNHLYFYWYRQILGQKVEFLVSFYNNEISEKSEIFDDQFSVERPDGSNFTLKIRSTKLEDSAMYFCASSPTMDRCETQYFGPGTRLLVL.